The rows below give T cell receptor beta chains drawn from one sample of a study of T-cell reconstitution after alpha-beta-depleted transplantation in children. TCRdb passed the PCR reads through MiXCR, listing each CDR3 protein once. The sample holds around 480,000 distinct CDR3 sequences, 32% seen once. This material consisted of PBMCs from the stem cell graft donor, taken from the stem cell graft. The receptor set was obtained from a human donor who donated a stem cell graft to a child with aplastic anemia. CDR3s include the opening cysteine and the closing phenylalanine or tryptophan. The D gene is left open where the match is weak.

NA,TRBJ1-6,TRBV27,CASSGWSEGNNSPLHF
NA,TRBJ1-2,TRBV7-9,CASGAGNYGYTF
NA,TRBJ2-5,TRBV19,CASGNGHQETQYF
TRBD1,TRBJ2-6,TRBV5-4,CASSPSGQTYWANVLTF
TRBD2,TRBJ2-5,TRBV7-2,CASSLAGGVQETQYF
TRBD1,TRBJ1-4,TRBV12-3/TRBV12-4,CASRPTGVREKLFF
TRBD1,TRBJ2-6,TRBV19,CAGRDSSGANVLTF
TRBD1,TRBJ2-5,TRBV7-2,CASSSMDRAQETQYF
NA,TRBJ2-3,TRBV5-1,CASQAVLGDTQYF
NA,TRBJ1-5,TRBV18,CASSPVDSNQPQHF
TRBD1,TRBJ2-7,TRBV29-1,CSVERRDRAYEQYF
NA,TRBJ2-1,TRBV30,CAWSSSPLGNEQFF
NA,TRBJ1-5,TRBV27,CASSVTDGDLWPQHF
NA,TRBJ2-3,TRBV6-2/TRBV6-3,CASSPMDTQYF
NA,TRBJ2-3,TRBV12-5,CASGLGAVDTQYF
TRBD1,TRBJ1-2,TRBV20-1,CSASGTGGAYGYTF
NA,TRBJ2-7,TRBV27,CASSRGHAYERYF
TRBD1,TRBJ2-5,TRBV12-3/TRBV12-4,CASSISGGQETQYF
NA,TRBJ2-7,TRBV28,CASSLRTWGDEQYF
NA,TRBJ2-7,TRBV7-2,CASSLDGVTYEQYF
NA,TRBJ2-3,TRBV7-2,CASSLVLPDTQYF
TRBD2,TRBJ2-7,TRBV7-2,CASSLAAKAGGPYEQYF
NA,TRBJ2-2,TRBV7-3,CASRPENTGELFF
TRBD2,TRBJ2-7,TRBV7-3,CASSLGLAGVSPPEQYF
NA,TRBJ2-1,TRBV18,CASSPLESEQFF
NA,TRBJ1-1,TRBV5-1,CASSLEVSNTEAFF
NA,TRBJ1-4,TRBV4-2,CASSQAVPGSNEKLFF
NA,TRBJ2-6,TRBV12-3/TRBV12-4,CASSLRTSGANGLTF
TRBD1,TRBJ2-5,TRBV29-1,CSFGQGGETQYF